This TCR beta chain stems from a study of metastatic and nonmetastatic thyroid tumors. Study-level information: Comparative analysis of repertoires was undertaken across blood and tumor or nodule tissue obtained from malignant and benign thyroid patients. General study findings and limits: According to reports, the diversity of TCR beta was significantly higher in malignant thyroid tumors than in benign nodules, and this held in both blood and tumor samples.

Before thyroid surgery, none of the patients had received any treatment. The CDR3 is 14 residues long. Germline values: CDR1 SQVTM, CDR2 ANQGSEA. Trimming left V 5 bases short and J 0 bases short, with 13 bases between. This clone was counted at least ten times. Its antigen is undetermined. Using MiXCR, TCRdb re-called clones from the PCR reads. There are roughly 48,000 clones in the sample; approximately 20% occur only once, and roughly 3.8% lies in the top ten. The sample consisted of blood. The rearrangement joins TRBV29-1 to TRBJ1-1; weak D call: TRBD1 (6 bases). This TCR came from a male donor with papillary thyroid cancer or a benign thyroid nodule (not recorded which). Some clones in this sample may be carry-over from other donors' samples. CDR3 sequence reads: CSVRAWGLNTEAFF. The DNA of the CDR3 is TGCAGCGTTCGAGCTTGGGGGCTGAACACTGAAGCTTTCTTT.